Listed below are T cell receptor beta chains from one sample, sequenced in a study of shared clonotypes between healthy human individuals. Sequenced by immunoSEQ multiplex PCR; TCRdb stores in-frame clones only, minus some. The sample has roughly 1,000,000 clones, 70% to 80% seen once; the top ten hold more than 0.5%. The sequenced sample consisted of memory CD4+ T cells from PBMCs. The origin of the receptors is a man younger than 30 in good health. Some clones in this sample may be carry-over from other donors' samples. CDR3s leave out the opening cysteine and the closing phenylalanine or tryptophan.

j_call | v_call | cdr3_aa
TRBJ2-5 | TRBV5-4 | ASSLGRGQETQY
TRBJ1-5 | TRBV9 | ASSGGMTQPQH
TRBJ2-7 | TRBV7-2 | ASSHAYEQY
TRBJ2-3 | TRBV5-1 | ASSSLPGYGTDTQY
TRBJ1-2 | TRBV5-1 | ASSFRDSNYGYT
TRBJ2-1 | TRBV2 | ASSEALAAGYNEQF
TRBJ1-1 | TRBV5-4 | ASSLDRASTRRAF
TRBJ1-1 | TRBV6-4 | ASSYQLNTEAF
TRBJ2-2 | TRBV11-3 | ASSGNLGRELF
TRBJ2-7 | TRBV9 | ASSVIPGPPFDYEQY
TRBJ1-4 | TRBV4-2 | ASSQGGADEKLF
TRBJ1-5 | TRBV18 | ASSPRMSGLDNQPQH
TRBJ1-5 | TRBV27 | ASSLSGEYQPQH
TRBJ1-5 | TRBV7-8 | ASSFVAGEQPQH
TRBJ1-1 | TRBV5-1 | ASSLEPRANTEAF
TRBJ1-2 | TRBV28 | ASIERTGHGYT
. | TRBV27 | ASRRYEQY
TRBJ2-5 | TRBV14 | ASSQELAGRYQETQY
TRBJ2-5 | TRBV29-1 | SVSELDQETQY
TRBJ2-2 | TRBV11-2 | ASSSIAGELF
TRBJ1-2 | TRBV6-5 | ASSWGGSGYT
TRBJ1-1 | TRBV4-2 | ASSQAVASMNTEAF
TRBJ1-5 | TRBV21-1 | ASTEAQNQPQH
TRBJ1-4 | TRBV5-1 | ASSQGTMGGFNEKLF
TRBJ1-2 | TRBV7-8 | ASSLDVAGTMGHYGYT
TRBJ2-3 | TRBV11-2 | ASRRGNGADTQY
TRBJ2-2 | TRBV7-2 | ASRGLTEYTGELF
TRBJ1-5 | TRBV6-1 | ASSEWGADQPQH
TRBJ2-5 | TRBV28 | ASSLLSSGMETQY
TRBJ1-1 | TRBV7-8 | ASSLGAGWATEAF
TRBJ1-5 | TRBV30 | AWSLALGNQPQH
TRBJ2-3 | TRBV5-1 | ASSVGTSGRTDTQY
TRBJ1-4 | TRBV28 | ASTPLVNEKLF
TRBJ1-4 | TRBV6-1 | ASRLTGEPNEKLF
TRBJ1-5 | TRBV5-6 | ASTRTGVNQPQH
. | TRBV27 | ASSLSTATPTYEQY
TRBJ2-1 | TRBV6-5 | ASSQSYNEQF
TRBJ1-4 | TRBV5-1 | ASSLRTSEKLF
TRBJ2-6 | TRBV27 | ASRRPTGSGANVLT
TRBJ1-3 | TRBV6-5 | ASSYSIRAGNTIY
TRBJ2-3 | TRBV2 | ASSSRTSTDTQY
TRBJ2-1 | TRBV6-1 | ASSVDSLREQF
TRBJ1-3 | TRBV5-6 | ASTSGLPRSGNTIY
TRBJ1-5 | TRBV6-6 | ASTLGTVNQPQH
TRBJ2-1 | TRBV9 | ASSVATSPYNEQF
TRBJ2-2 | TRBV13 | ASSLKYGRGAYGELF
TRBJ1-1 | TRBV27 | ASSPTLVAFTEAF
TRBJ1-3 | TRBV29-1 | SARTGSGNTIY
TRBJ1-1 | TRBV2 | ASSGQGNEAF
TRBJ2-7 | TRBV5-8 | ASSAGGAVNEQY
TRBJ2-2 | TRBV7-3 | ASSLLPEGGNTGELF
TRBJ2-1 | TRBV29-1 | SVEGDGYSYSGEQF
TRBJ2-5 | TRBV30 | ASTGTGQETQY
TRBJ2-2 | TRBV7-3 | ASSSLSTTGELF
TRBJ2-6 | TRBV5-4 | ASSLGSSGANVLT
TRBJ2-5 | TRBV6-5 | ASRPGTVQETQY
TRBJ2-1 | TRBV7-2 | ASSLLAPSSYNEQF
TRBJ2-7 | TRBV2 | ASTKRERSYEQY
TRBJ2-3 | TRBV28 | ASSSGAAPY